A single sample gave rise to the 27 T cell receptor beta chains below, sequenced in a study of cytomegalovirus exposure and HLA in healthy donors. TCRdb keeps only in-frame clones here, not all; method: immunoSEQ multiplex PCR. The sample holds about 130,000 clones, about 90% seen once. Input material: PBMCs. The receptors derive from a man aged 30 to 45 in good health and CMV-seronegative.

V usage is TRBV19 and J usage is TRBJ1-5; TRBD1 agrees at 10 bases. The CDR3 has 17 amino acids. V lost 7 bases, J lost 6 bases, and 15 bases stayed unmatched. Per germline, CDR1 LNHDA and CDR2 SQIVND (reference sequence). The DNA of the CDR3 is TGTGCCAGTATCCCGGGACAGGGGTCGTCGGGCAGTCAGCCCCAGCATTTT. Amino acid sequence: CASIPGQGSSGSQPQHF.

V usage is TRBV18 and J usage is TRBJ1-1, with 8 bases identical to TRBD1. The CDR3 runs 15 residues. The germline CDR1 and CDR2 sequences are KGHSH and LQKENI. V lost 2 bases to trimming and J lost 2 bases; unmatched junction nucleotides: 4. DNA for the CDR3: TGTGCCAGCTCACCAAGGGCAGGGGGCAACACTGAAGCTTTCTTT. It translates to CASSPRAGGNTEAFF.

The chain links TRBV7-9 to TRBJ2-2; D is perhaps TRBD2 (5 bases). The CDR3 totals 16 residues. V lost 1 base, J lost 6 bases, and 15 bases lay in between. The germline V gene encodes CDR1 SEHNR and CDR2 FQNEAQ (reference sequence). CDR3: CASSLVLGRGPGELFF. CDR3 DNA: TGTGCCAGCAGCTTAGTTCTCGGTCGGGGTCCCGGGGAGCTGTTTTTT.

The chain has TRBV4-3 and TRBJ2-7, with 11 bases matching TRBD1. The CDR3 contains 16 residues. V lost 3 bases to trimming and J lost 7 bases; unmatched junction nucleotides: 11. Looked up from germline, CDR1 is LGHNA and CDR2 is YSLEER. As DNA, the CDR3 is TGCGCCAGCAGCCAGCGAACCGGGACAGGGGGGTTGGAGCAGTACTTC. It translates to CASSQRTGTGGLEQYF.

The chain employs TRBV6-5 and TRBJ2-1, with D unclear. The length of the CDR3 is 13 residues. V was trimmed by 4 bases and J by 1 base, leaving 5 bases between them. Germline V gives CDR1 MNHEY, CDR2 SVGAGI. CDR3 sequence (DNA): TGTGCCAGCAGTTCAGATTCCTACAATGAGCAGTTCTTC. It codes for CASSSDSYNEQFF.

The J gene is TRBJ2-3, the V gene TRBV2; 8 bases map to TRBD2. The CDR3 has 16 amino acids. CDR1 is SNHLY and CDR2 is FYNNEI in the germline V gene. Trimming took 5 bases from V and 0 from J; bases not matched to a gene: 7. CDR3 region: CASSPLSSGSTDTQYF. The CDR3 nucleotides read TGTGCCAGCAGTCCCCTCTCTAGCGGGAGCACAGATACGCAGTATTTT.

The chain couples TRBV5-4 to TRBJ2-7; a weak D match, TRBD1 (5 bases). Per the germline V gene, CDR1 is SGHNT and CDR2 is YYREEE (reference sequence). The CDR3 spans 13 residues. Trimming cost V 5 bases and J 4 bases, with 13 bases left between them. Here the CDR3 DNA reads TGTGCCAGCAGTCGAGTTGACAGTTACGAGCAGTACTTC. This translates into CASSRVDSYEQYF.

CDR3 sequence reads: CASSGQGLGNTEAFF. The DNA of the CDR3 is TGCGCCAGCAGCGGGCAGGGGCTTGGGAACACTGAAGCTTTCTTT. This chain connects TRBV5-1 to TRBJ1-1; D possibly corresponds to TRBD1 (6 bases). CDR1 and CDR2 from the germline V gene are SGHRS and YFSETQ. V lost 4 bases to trimming and J lost 1 base, with 14 bases between them. The CDR3 has 15 amino acids.

The chain carries TRBV18 and TRBJ1-5; no definite D call. V was pared by 3 bases and J by 4 bases, with 7 bases between. Germline assignment: CDR1 KGHSH and CDR2 LQKENI. This CDR3 is built from 13 residues. In nucleotides, the CDR3 is TGTGCCAGCTCACCGGAGGAAAATCAGCCCCAGCATTTT. Translated: CASSPEENQPQHF. Variable domain in full (rest from reference TRBV18 and TRBJ1-5): NAGVMQNPRHLVRRRGQEARLRCSPMKGHSHVYWYRQLPEEGLKFMVYLQKENIIDESGMPKERFSAEFPKEGPSILRIQQVVRGDSAAYFCASSPEENQPQHFGDGTRLSIL.

This chain joins TRBV18 and TRBJ2-3, with 8 nucleotides matching TRBD2. Germline CDR1 reads KGHSH; CDR2 reads LQKENI. The CDR3 runs to 14 residues. Trimming took 7 bases from V and 4 from J; bases not matched to a gene: 7. The CDR3 here is CASFTSGVADTQYF. The CDR3 DNA reads TGTGCCAGCTTTACTAGCGGTGTAGCAGATACGCAGTATTTT.

J is TRBJ1-5 and V is TRBV27; TRBD1 matches at 10 bases. V lost 6 bases, J lost 5 bases, and 1 base stayed unmatched. The CDR3 consists of 13 residues. From germline, CDR1 is MNHEY and CDR2 SMNVEV (reference sequence). The CDR3 region has the DNA TGTGCCAGCAGAGGGACAGGGGATCAGCCCCAGCATTTT. Amino acid sequence: CASRGTGDQPQHF.

The chain uses TRBV28 and TRBJ2-1, with 8 bases fitting TRBD2. J was trimmed by 4 bases and V by 3 bases; bases with no gene match: 5. CDR1 and CDR2 (germline): MDHEN, SYDVKM. This CDR3 is built from 15 residues. Here the CDR3 DNA reads TGTGCCAGCAGTTTTGGCGGGGGGACTTACAATGAGCAGTTCTTC. It translates to CASSFGGGTYNEQFF.

V gene TRBV10-1 combines with J gene TRBJ1-1, with D maybe TRBD1 (5 bases). Trimming removed 6 bases from V and 2 bases from J, with 13 bases in between. CDR1 is WNHNN and CDR2 is SYGVQD in the germline V gene (reference sequence). The CDR3 is made up of 14 amino acids. The CDR3 loop is CASSERRGNTEAFF. For the CDR3, the DNA is TGCGCCAGCAGCGAAAGAAGGGGTAACACTGAAGCTTTCTTT.

The chain employs TRBV6-1 and TRBJ1-1; maybe TRBD1 (6 bases). CDR1 and CDR2 from the germline V gene are MNHNS and SASEGT. The length of the CDR3 is 13 residues. The V gene lost 7 bases and the J gene lost 0 bases, with 9 bases spanning the gap. The CDR3 bases are TGTGCCAGCAAGGACAGCCTGAACACTGAAGCTTTCTTT. Protein product: CASKDSLNTEAFF.

This clone has only one observation. Distinct nucleotide sequences in the sample also encode this CDR3. The CDR3 nucleotides read TGTGCCAGTAGTATAGCTGAGTATGGCTACACCTTC. Translating gives CASSIAEYGYTF. The chain links TRBV19 to TRBJ1-2; D uncertain. CDR1 and CDR2 (germline): LNHDA, SQIVND (reference sequence). This CDR3 is 12 amino acids long. Between the trimmed V and J ends, which lost 1 base and 5 bases, there was a span of 5 bases.

V gene TRBV7-2 combines with J gene TRBJ2-7; D unresolved. V was shortened by 5 bases and J by 0 bases, with 14 bases between the two germline ends. The length of the CDR3 is 15 residues. CDR1 is SGHTA and CDR2 is FQGNSA in the germline V gene. Written as DNA, the CDR3 is TGTGCCAGCAGCCTCGAGGTTATCGTCTCCTACGAGCAGTACTTC. Translated: CASSLEVIVSYEQYF.

The chain couples TRBV4-1 to TRBJ1-2; possible D gene TRBD1, 6 bases. Trimming removed 0 bases from V and 4 bases from J, with 15 bases in between. This CDR3 contains 16 residues. Per germline, CDR1 MGHRA and CDR2 YSYEKL. For the CDR3, the DNA is TGCGCCAGCAGCCAAGATCGGCAGGGGCCCTTCTATGGCTACACCTTC. It translates to CASSQDRQGPFYGYTF.

The chain couples TRBV19 to TRBJ1-5, with TRBD1 matching over 8 bases. In germline, CDR1 is LNHDA, CDR2 SQIVND (reference sequence). The J segment lost 7 bases and the V segment lost 7 bases, leaving 9 bases of the junction unmatched. The CDR3 covers 14 residues. CDR3 sequence reads: CASTVAPGGQPQHF. DNA for the CDR3: TGTGCCAGTACGGTGGCCCCAGGGGGCCAGCCCCAGCATTTT.

This clone was recorded once. The rearrangement links TRBV10-3 to TRBJ1-2; 10 bases are a match to TRBD1. The germline CDR1 and CDR2 sequences are ENHRY and SYGVKD. The V segment lost 6 bases and the J segment 4 bases; nucleotides outside the gene matches: 11. The CDR3 totals 16 residues. CDR3 residues: CAISATGGGGSYGYTF. The CDR3, as DNA: TGTGCCATCAGCGCGACAGGGGGCGGGGGTAGCTATGGCTACACCTTC.

V and J are TRBV6-6 and TRBJ1-1; TRBD1 might be the D (6 bases). This CDR3 is 14 amino acids long. V was cut by 0 bases and J by 4 bases, with 9 bases left in between. Germline lookup yields CDR1 MNHNY and CDR2 SVGAGI (reference sequence). The CDR3: CASSYSRGGTEAFF. The CDR3 DNA follows: TGTGCCAGCAGTTACTCCCGAGGGGGCACTGAAGCTTTCTTT.

This chain connects TRBV5-8 to TRBJ1-2; 8 bases align to TRBD1. CDR3 size: 15 residues. V was pared by 6 bases and J by 4 bases, with 11 bases of the junction left unmatched. The germline V gene encodes CDR1 SGHTS and CDR2 YDEGEE. CDR3 amino acids: CASNSPGGAVYGYTF. CDR3 coding DNA: TGTGCCAGCAACTCTCCAGGGGGCGCGGTCTATGGCTACACCTTC.

The chain links TRBV15 to TRBJ1-2; tentative D call: TRBD1 (5 bases). The CDR3 consists of 15 residues. V was trimmed by 5 bases and J by 1 base, leaving 14 bases between them. Germline V CDR1 and CDR2: LNHNV, YYDKDF (reference sequence). CDR3 in amino acids: CATSPRGRGNYGYTF. CDR3 in DNA: TGTGCCACCAGCCCCCGCGGTAGGGGTAACTATGGCTACACCTTC.

The chain carries TRBV6-5 and TRBJ2-2; 8 bases map to TRBD2. Germline loops: CDR1 MNHEY, CDR2 SVGAGI. CDR3 length equals 16 residues. V gave up 2 bases and J gave up 0 bases; unmatched junction bases: 2. For the CDR3, the DNA is TGTGCCAGCAGTTACCGGGGGGGGCCGAACACCGGGGAGCTGTTTTTT. It specifies CASSYRGGPNTGELFF.

The rearrangement joins TRBV2 to TRBJ2-7; D is ambiguous. CDR3 length: 12 residues. V dropped 7 bases and J dropped 0 bases, with 7 bases sitting between them. In germline, CDR1 is SNHLY, CDR2 FYNNEI. CDR3 nucleotides: TGTGCCAGCAATCCAGTCTCCTACGAGCAGTACTTC. It specifies CASNPVSYEQYF.

The chain combines TRBV4-1 with TRBJ2-5; D gene unclear. Between the trimmed V and J ends, which lost 0 bases and 1 base, there was a span of 9 bases. The CDR3 covers 15 residues. Germline lookup yields CDR1 MGHRA and CDR2 YSYEKL. CDR3 nucleotide sequence: TGCGCCAGCAGCCAAGATATACAGCTCCAAGAGACCCAGTACTTC. Translating it yields CASSQDIQLQETQYF.

The rearrangement uses TRBV7-8 and TRBJ2-7; the D gene is possibly TRBD2 (6 bases). Germline V gene sequence: CDR1 SGHVS, CDR2 FQNEAQ. The ends were cut back, 6 bases at V and 2 bases at J, with 23 bases in the middle. The CDR3 loop spans 17 amino acids. As DNA, the CDR3 is TGTGCCAGCAGTCCGGAGGAGCGGCTGGGCGGGACCTACGAGCAGTACTTC. This codes for CASSPEERLGGTYEQYF.

CDR3 sequence (DNA): TGCGCCAGCGTCTTGGGCAGGGGATTCTACGAGCAGTACTTC. Amino acid sequence: CASVLGRGFYEQYF. The chain carries TRBV10-2 and TRBJ2-7; the D gene is possibly TRBD1 (6 bases). CDR1 and CDR2 from the germline V gene are WSHSY and SAAADI. CDR3 length: 14 amino acids. The V end was cut by 8 bases, the J end by 3 bases, with 17 bases between.